Sequencing of this T cell receptor (beta chain) was carried out in a study of shared clonotypes between healthy human individuals. TCRdb keeps only in-frame clones here, not all; method: immunoSEQ multiplex PCR. The sample yields 2.5 million or so clones, more than 90% seen once. As to this clone: Its antigen remains unknown.

The study's findings and limits: Larger richness was generally estimated for naive than memory subsets.

There are 16 residues in the CDR3. V was cut by 1 base and J by 2 bases, with 13 bases left in between. CDR1 SGHDT and CDR2 YYEEEE come from the germline V gene. Input material: naive CD4+ T cells sorted from blood. As to subset: CD45RA+ positively selected. The chain employs TRBV5-6 and TRBJ2-4, with TRBD1 as a possible D gene (6 bases). This clonotype originated in a man younger than 35 in good health. The CDR3 is CASSLRSGVSKNIQYF. CDR3 coding DNA: TGTGCCAGCAGCTTGAGGTCAGGGGTGTCCAAAAACATTCAGTACTTC.